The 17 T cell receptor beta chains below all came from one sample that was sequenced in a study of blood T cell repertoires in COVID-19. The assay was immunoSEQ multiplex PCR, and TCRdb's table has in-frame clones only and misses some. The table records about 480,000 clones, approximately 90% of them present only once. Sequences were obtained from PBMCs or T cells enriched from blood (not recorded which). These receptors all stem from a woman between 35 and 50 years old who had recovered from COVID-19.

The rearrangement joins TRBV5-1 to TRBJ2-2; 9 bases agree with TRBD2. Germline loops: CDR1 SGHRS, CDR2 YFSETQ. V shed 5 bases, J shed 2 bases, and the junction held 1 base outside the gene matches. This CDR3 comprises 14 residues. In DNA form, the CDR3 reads TGCGCCAGCAGTAGCGGGAGTAACACCGGGGAGCTGTTTTTT. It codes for CASSSGSNTGELFF. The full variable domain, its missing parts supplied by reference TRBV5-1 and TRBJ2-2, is KAGVTQTPRYLIKTRGQQVTLSCSPISGHRSVSWYQQTPGQGLQFLFEYFSETQRNKGNFPGRFSGRQFSNSRSEMNVSTLELGDSALYLCASSSGSNTGELFFGEGSRLTVL.

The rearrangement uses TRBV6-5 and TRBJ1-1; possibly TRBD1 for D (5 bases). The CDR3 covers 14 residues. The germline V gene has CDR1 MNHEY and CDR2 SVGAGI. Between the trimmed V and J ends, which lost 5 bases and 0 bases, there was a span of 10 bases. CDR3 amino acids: CASSQGGVNTEAFF. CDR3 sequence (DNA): TGTGCCAGCAGTCAGGGTGGGGTGAACACTGAAGCTTTCTTT.

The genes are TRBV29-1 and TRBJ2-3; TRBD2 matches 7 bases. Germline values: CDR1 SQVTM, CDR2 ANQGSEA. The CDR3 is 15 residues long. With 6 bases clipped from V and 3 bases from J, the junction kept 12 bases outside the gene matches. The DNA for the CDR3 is TGCAGCGTGGACCGGGGGGACTTAAGAACAGATACGCAGTATTTT. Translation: CSVDRGDLRTDTQYF.

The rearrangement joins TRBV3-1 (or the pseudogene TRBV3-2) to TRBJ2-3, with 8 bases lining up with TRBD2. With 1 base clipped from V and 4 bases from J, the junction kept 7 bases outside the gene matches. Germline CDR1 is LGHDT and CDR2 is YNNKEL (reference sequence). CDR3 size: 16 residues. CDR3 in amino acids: CASSQGGAREADTQYF. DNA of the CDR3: TGTGCCAGCAGCCAAGGGGGTGCGCGGGAGGCAGATACGCAGTATTTT.

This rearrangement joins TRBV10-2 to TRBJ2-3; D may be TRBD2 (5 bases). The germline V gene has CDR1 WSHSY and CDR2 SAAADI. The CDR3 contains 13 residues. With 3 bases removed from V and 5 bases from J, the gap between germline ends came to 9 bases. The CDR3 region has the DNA TGCGCCAGCAGTGAACGGAGGCTAGATACGCAGTATTTT. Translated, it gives CASSERRLDTQYF.

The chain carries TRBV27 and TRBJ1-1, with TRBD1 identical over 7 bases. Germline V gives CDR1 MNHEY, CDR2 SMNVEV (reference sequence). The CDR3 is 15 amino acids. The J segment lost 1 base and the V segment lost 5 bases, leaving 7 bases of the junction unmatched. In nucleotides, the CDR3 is TGTGCCAGCAGTATAGGACAGGCGCGGAACACTGAAGCTTTCTTT. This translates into CASSIGQARNTEAFF.

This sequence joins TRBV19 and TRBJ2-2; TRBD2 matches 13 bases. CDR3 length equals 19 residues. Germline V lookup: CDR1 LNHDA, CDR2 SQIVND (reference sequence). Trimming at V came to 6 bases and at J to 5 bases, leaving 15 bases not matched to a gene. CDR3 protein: CASRPFPGLAGVGTGELFF. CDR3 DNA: TGTGCCAGTAGACCATTCCCCGGACTAGCGGGAGTGGGGACCGGGGAGCTGTTTTTT.

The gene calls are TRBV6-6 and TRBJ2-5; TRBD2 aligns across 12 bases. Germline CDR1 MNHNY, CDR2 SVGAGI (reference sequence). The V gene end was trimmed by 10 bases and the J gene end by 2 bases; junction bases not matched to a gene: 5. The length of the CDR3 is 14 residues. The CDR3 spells CATKLAGGQETQYF. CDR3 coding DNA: TGTGCCACCAAACTAGCGGGAGGTCAAGAGACCCAGTACTTC.

This CDR3 reads CSVEGQGAETQYF. DNA for the CDR3: TGCAGCGTTGAAGGACAGGGGGCAGAGACCCAGTACTTC. J is TRBJ2-5 and V is TRBV29-1; TRBD1 aligns across 10 bases. There are 13 residues in the CDR3. Trimming cost V 1 base and J 4 bases; bases outside gene matches: 0. In germline, CDR1 is SQVTM, CDR2 ANQGSEA.

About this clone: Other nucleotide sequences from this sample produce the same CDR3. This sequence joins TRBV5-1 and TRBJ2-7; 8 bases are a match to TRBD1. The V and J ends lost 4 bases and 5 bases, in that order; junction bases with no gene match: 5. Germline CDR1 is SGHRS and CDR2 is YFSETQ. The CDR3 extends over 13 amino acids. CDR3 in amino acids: CASSLGQGNEQYF. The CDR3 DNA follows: TGCGCCAGCAGCCTAGGACAGGGCAACGAGCAGTACTTC.

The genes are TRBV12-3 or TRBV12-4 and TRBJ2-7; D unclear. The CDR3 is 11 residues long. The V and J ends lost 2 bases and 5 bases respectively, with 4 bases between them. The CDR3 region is CASSLSDEQYF. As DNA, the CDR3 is TGTGCCAGCAGTTTAAGCGACGAGCAGTACTTC.

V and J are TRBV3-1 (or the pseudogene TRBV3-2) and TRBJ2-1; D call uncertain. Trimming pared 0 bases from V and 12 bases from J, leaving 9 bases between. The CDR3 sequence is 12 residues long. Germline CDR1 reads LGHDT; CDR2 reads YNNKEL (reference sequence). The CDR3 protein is CASSQDLIGQFF. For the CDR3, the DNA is TGTGCCAGCAGCCAAGATCTAATCGGGCAGTTCTTC.

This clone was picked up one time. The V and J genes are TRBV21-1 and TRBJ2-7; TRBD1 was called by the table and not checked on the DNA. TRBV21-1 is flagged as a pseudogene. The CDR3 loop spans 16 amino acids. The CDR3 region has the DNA TGTGCCAGCAGCAAAGTGACGGGACAGGGAATCTACGAGCAGTACTTC. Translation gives CASSKVTGQGIYEQYF.

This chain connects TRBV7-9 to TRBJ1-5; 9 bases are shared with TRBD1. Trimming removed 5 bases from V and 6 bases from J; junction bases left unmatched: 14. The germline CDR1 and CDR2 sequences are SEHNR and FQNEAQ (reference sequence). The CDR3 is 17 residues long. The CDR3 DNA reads TGTGCCAGCAGCCCGGGACAGGGAGAAGGGGCGGCTCAGCCCCAGCATTTT. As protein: CASSPGQGEGAAQPQHF.

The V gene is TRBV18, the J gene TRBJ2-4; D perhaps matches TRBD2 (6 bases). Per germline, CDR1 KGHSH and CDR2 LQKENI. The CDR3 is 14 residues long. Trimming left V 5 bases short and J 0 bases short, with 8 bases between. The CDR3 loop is CASSTGVAKNIQYF. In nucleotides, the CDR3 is TGTGCCAGCTCAACGGGGGTAGCCAAAAACATTCAGTACTTC.

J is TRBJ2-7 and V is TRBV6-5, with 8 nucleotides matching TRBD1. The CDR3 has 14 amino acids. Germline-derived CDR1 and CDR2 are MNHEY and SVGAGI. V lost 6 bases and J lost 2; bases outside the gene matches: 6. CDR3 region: CASRNGQGTYEQYF. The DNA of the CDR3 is TGTGCCAGCAGAAACGGACAGGGAACCTACGAGCAGTACTTC.

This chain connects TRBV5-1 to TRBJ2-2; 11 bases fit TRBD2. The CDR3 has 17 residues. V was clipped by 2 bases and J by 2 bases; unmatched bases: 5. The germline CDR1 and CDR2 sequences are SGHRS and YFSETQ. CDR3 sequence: CASSFTSGSLNTGELFF. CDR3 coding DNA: TGCGCCAGCAGCTTTACTAGCGGGAGTTTAAACACCGGGGAGCTGTTTTTT.